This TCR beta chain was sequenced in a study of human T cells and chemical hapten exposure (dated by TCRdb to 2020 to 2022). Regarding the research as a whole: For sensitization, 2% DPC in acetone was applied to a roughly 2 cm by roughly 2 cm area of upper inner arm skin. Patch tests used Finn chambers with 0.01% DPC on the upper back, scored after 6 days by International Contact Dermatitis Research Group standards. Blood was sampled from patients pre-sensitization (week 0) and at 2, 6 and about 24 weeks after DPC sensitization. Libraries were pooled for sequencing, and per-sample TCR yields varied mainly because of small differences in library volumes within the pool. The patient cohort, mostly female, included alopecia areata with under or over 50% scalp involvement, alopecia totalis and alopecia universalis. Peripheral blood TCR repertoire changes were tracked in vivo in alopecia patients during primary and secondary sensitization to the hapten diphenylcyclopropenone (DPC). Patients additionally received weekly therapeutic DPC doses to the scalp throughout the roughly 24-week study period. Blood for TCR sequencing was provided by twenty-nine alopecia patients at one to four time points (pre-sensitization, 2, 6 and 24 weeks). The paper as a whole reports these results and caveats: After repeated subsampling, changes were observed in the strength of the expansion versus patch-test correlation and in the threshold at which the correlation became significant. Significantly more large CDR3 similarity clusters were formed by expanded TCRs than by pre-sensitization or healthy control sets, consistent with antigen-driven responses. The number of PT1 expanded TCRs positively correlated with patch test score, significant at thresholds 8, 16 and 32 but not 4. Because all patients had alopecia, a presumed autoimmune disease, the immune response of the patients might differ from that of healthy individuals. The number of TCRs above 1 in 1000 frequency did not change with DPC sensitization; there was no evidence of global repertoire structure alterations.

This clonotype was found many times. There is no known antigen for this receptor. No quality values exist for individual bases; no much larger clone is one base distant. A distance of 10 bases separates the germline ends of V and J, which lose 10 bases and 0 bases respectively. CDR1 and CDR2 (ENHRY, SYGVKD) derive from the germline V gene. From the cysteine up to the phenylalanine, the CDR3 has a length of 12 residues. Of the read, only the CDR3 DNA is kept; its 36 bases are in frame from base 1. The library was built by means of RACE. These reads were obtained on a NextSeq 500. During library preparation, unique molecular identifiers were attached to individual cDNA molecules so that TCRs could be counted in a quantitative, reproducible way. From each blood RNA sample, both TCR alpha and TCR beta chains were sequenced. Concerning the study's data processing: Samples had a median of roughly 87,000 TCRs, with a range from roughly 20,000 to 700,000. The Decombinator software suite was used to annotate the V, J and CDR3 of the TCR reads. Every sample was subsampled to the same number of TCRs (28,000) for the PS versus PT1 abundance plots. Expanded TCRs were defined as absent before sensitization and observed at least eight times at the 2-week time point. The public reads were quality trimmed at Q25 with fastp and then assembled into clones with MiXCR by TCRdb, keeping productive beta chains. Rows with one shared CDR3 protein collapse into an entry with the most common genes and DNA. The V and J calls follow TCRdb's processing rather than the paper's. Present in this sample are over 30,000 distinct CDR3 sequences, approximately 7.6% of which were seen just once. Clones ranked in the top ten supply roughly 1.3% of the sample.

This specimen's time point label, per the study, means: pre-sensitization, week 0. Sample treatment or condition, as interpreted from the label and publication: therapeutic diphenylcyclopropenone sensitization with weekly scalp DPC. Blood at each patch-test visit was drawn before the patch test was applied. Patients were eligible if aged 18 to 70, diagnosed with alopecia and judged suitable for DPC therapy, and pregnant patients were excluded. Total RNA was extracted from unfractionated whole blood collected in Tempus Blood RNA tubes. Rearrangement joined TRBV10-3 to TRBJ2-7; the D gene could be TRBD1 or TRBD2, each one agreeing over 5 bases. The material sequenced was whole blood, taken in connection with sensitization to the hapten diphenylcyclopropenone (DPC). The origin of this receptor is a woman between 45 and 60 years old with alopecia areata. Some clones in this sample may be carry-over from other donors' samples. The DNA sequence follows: TGTGCCACGGGACCCCTCTCCTACGAGCAGTACTTC. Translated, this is CATGPLSYEQYF.